This is a list of T cell receptor beta chains from one sample in a study of identical twins. TCRdb re-called the 5' RACE reads with MiXCR, one entry per CDR3 protein. The table records about 810,000 distinct CDR3 sequences, over 9% of them present only once. These data also featured in a second study, about yellow fever vaccine responses in identical twins.

Sequenced material: PBMCs. The receptor set was obtained from a woman in her late teens or twenties in good health. Each CDR3 is given with its conserved first and last residue. D genes are given only for firm matches. Clone size is stated in some rows and not others, as once, few, many or a class when expanded.

j_call cdr3_length v_call d_call clone_size cdr3_nt cdr3_aa
TRBJ2-7 16 TRBV7-9 NA NA TGTGCCAGCACCCTAGTAGGGGCGGCAAGCTCCTACGAGCAGTACTTC CASTLVGAASSYEQYF
TRBJ2-1 13 TRBV20-1 TRBD2 few TGCAGTGCTAGAGATGCCAGCGGGGGGTATCAGTTCTTC CSARDASGGYQFF
TRBJ1-2 13 TRBV2 NA few TGTGCCAGCAGTAAGGGGGAGTACTATGGCTACACCTTC CASSKGEYYGYTF
TRBJ2-1 16 TRBV12-3/TRBV12-4 TRBD1 NA TGTGCCAGCAGTGAACCCCGGGACAGGGCGCACAATGAGCAGTTCTTC CASSEPRDRAHNEQFF
TRBJ2-1 13 TRBV9 NA NA TGTGCCAGCAGCGTTGGACTCTTCAATGAGCAGTTCTTC CASSVGLFNEQFF
TRBJ2-7 14 TRBV5-1 TRBD1 many TGCGCCAGCAGACCCGGGACAGGGGCCTACGAGCAGTACTTC CASRPGTGAYEQYF
TRBJ1-2 15 TRBV5-1 TRBD1 NA TGCGCCAGCAGCTTGCAGGGACAGGGGGCTGACGGCTACACCTTC CASSLQGQGADGYTF
TRBJ2-1 14 TRBV6-4 NA NA TGTGCCAGCAGTGTCCGGCCCGACGGGGATGAGCAGTTCTTC CASSVRPDGDEQFF
TRBJ2-5 13 TRBV5-6 NA once TGTGCCAGCAGGGACTGGAGGAGGGGGACCCAGTACTTC CASRDWRRGTQYF
TRBJ2-5 12 TRBV20-1 NA NA TGCAGTGCTGCGACCGGGACCTTGACCCAGTACTTC CSAATGTLTQYF
TRBJ2-1 16 TRBV27 TRBD1 NA TGTGCCAGCAGTTTAGGGGACAGGGTATTGTACAATGAGCAGTTCTTC CASSLGDRVLYNEQFF
TRBJ2-1 14 TRBV24-1 TRBD1 few TGTGCCACCAGTCCCCCCGGACAGGGGAATGAGCAGTTCTTC CATSPPGQGNEQFF
TRBJ2-1 15 TRBV28 NA many TGTGCCAGCACAAACGGAGGGTCAAATCACAATGAGCAGTTCTTC CASTNGGSNHNEQFF
TRBJ1-4 14 TRBV5-1 NA NA TGCGCCAGCAGAACCGGGTGGACTAATGAAAAACTGTTTTTT CASRTGWTNEKLFF
TRBJ2-1 15 TRBV27 NA few TGTGCCAGCACTTCTAGCAGCCCCTCCTACAATGAGCAGTTCTTC CASTSSSPSYNEQFF
TRBJ2-5 14 TRBV10-3 TRBD1 many TGTGCCATCAGTGAAACGGACAGGTCAGGGGCCCAGTACTTC CAISETDRSGAQYF
TRBJ1-1 13 TRBV12-3/TRBV12-4 NA NA TGTGCCAGCAGTTTCTGGTTGAACACTGAAGCTTTCTTT CASSFWLNTEAFF